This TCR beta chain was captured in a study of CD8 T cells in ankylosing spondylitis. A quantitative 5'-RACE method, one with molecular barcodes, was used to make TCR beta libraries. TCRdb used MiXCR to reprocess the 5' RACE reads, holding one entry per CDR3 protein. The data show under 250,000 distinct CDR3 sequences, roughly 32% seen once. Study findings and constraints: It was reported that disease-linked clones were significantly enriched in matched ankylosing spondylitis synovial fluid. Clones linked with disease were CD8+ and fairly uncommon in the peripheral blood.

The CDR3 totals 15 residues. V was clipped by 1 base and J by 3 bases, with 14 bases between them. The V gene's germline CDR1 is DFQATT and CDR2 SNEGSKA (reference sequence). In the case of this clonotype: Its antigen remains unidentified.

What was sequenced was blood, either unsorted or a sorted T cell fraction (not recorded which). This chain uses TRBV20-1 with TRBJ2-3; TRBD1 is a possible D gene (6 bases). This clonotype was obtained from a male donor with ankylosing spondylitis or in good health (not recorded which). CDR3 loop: CSARVGTGKTDTQYF. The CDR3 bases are TGCAGTGCTAGAGTGGGAACAGGGAAAACAGATACGCAGTATTTT.